This T cell receptor beta chain was found in a study of blood T cells in healthy people across ages. Turning to the study itself: The template switching approach captured approximately one barcoded beta molecule for every two T cells.

CDR1 MNHEY and CDR2 SVGEGT come from the germline V gene. This CDR3 region has 17 residues. This clonotype was observed a single time. Its antigen is not identified. Study results and caveats: TCR beta diversity tracked closely with naive T cell percentage. Older age coincided with a roughly linear decline in TCR beta diversity per million T cells.

A second PCR, run for about 6 to 11 cycles, used a sample-barcoded 5' primer plus a J-beta primer mix. In TCRdb, the 5' RACE reads were re-called with MiXCR into one record per CDR3 protein. Of 650,000 to 1,000,000 distinct CDR3 sequences detected, around 36% appear once; the ten largest clones hold about an eighth. This chain uses TRBV6-2 or TRBV6-3 with TRBJ2-5; TRBD1 is a possible D gene (6 bases). The J call is doubtful: the DNA matches TRBJ2-1 better. The sample consisted of blood. This sequence was found in a young man in good health. The CDR3 sequence is CASTKVSTGVLLETQFF. The CDR3 DNA follows: TGTGCCAGCACCAAGGTCTCGACAGGCGTCTTGTTGGAGACCCAGTTCTTC.